This T cell receptor beta chain derives from a study of blood T cells in healthy people across ages. Next came a second PCR, run for about 7 to 12 cycles, which used a sample-barcoded 5' primer along with a J-beta primer mix. TCRdb independently ran MiXCR on the 5' RACE reads; one entry per CDR3 protein. The sample records some 890,000 distinct CDR3 sequences, roughly 29% being singletons. The sample, 7.5 to 10 milliliters of peripheral blood, was drawn from each donor. Germline-derived CDR1 and CDR2 are MDHEN and SYDVKM. Trimming removed 11 bases at V and 0 bases at J, with 14 bases between. This CDR3 is built from 15 residues. This sample was also put to use in a study of T cells of mothers and their children. Per that study: Donation was provided by three healthy Caucasian mothers along with their six children.

Specimen: blood. The V and J genes are TRBV28 and TRBJ1-6; unclear D gene. This sequence was found in a middle-aged woman in good health. Here the CDR3 DNA reads TGTGCCGGATCACCCTCTTTCTCCTATAATTCACCCCTCCACTTT. Amino acids: CAGSPSFSYNSPLHF.